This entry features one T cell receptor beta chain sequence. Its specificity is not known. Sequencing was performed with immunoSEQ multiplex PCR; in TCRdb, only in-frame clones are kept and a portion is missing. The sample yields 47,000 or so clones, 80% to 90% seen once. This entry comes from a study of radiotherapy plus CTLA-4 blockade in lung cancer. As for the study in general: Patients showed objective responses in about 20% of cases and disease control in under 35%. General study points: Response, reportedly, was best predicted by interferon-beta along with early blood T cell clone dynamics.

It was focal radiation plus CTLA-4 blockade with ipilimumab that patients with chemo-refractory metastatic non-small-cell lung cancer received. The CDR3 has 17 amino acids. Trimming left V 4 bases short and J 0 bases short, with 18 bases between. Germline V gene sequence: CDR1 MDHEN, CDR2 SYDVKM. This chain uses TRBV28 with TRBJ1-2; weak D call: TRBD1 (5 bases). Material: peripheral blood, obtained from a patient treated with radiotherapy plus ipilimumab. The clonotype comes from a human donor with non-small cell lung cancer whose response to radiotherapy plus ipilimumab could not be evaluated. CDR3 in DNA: TGTGCCAGCAGTTCAGAGACAGACAAATCCACTAACTATGGCTACACCTTC. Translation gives CASSSETDKSTNYGYTF.